This T cell receptor beta chain was observed in a study of cytomegalovirus exposure and HLA in healthy donors. Germline V lookup: CDR1 GTSNPN, CDR2 SVGIG (reference sequence). This CDR3 has 12 amino acids. V was clipped by 8 bases and J by 9 bases; unmatched bases: 5. This clone came up a few times. PCR employed 60 Vbeta and 13 Jbeta primers. Assay: immunoSEQ multiplex PCR; the TCRdb copy retains only in-frame clones and omits some. The sample includes about 69,000 clones, about 70% of them seen just once. This sequence was found in a woman in her twenties or thirties in good health and CMV-seronegative. The rearrangement joins TRBV30 to TRBJ1-6; 9 bases are shared with TRBD1. The sample consisted of PBMCs. The CDR3 reads CAGNRGPSPLHF. The CDR3 nucleotides read TGTGCCGGTAACAGGGGGCCTTCACCCCTCCACTTT.